The clone carrying this T cell receptor (beta chain) was counted between two and nine times. These data are taken from a study of memory CD4+ T cells and cytomegalovirus serostatus. Per the study methods: After removing out-of-frame reads, 2 million to 2.5 million distinct TCRbeta sequences remained. Clones were read by immunoSEQ multiplex PCR, and TCRdb kept only the in-frame ones, dropping some. That table supplies the V and J calls and clone size; D and trimming were determined from the DNA. The sample contains tens of thousands of clones, 60% to 85% of which appear only once. The sort gate was single viable CD3+CD4+CD8-CD45RO+ cells for memory CD4+ T cells. The germline CDR1 and CDR2 sequences are LNHDA and SQIVND (reference sequence). CDR3 length: 15 amino acids. V lost 5 bases and J lost 3; bases outside the gene matches: 6.

The specimen sequenced was memory CD4+ T cells from blood. The sequence was obtained from an adult in good health and CMV-seropositive. This chain connects TRBV19 to TRBJ1-1; TRBD1 matches at 10 bases. The CDR3 reads CASSFSGTGDTEAFF. The CDR3 DNA reads as TGTGCCAGTAGTTTTTCCGGGACAGGGGACACTGAAGCTTTCTTT.